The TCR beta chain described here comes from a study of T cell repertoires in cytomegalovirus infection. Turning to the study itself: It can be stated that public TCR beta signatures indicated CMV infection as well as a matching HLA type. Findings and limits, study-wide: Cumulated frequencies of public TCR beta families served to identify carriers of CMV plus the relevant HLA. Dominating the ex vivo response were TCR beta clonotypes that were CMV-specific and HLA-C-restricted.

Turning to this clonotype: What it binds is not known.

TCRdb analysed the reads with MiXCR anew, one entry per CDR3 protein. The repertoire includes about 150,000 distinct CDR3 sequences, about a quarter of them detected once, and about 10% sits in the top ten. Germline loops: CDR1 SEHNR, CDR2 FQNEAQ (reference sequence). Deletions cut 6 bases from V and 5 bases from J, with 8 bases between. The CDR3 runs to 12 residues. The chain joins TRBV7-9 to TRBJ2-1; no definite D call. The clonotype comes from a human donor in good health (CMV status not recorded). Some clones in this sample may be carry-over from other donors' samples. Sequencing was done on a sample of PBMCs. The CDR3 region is CASSPQDNEQFF. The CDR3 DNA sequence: TGTGCCAGCAGTCCTCAGGACAATGAGCAGTTCTTC.